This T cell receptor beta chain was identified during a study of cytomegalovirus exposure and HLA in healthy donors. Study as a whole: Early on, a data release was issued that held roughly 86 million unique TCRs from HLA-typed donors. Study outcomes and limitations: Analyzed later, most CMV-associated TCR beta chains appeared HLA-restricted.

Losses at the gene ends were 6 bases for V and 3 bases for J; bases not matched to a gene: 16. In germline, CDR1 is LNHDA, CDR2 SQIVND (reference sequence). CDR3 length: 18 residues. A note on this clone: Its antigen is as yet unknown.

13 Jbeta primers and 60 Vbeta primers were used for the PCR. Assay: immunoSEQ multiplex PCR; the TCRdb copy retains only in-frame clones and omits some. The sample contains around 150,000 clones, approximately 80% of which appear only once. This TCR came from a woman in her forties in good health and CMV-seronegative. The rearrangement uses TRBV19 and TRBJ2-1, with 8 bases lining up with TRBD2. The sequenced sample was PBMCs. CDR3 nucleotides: TGTGCCAGTAGGGGCCCTAGCGGGCGTCATCGCGGCTACAATGAGCAGTTCTTC. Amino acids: CASRGPSGRHRGYNEQFF.